Reported below is one T cell receptor beta chain. The antigen is unknown. The data derive from a study of cytomegalovirus exposure and HLA in healthy donors. Study-wide results and limits: It was shown in a later analysis that HLA-associated TCR beta chains were more clonally expanded than other, equally common chains. Across HLA loci, a later analysis found differing TCR association rates, with DRB1 most and HLA-C fewest.

With 60 Vbeta and 13 Jbeta primers, the PCR was carried out. Method: immunoSEQ multiplex PCR; TCRdb's copy keeps in-frame clones and lacks some. The sample lists 170,000 or so clones, 80% occurring once. Germline loops: CDR1 SGHNT, CDR2 YENEEA. The CDR3 sequence is 16 residues long. V lost 4 bases and J lost 5; bases outside the gene matches: 4. The receptor comes from a woman aged 50 to 65 in good health and CMV-seropositive. The material sequenced was PBMCs. The J gene is TRBJ2-1, the V gene TRBV11-3; TRBD2 aligns across 14 bases. This CDR3 is CASSYGLAGGDNEQFF. The CDR3, as DNA: TGTGCCAGCAGCTACGGACTAGCGGGAGGCGACAATGAGCAGTTCTTC. The full variable domain, completed using reference TRBV11-3 and TRBJ2-1, is EAGVVQSPRYKIIEKKQPVAFWCNPISGHNTLYWYLQNLGQGPELLIRYENEEAVDDSQLPKDRFSAERLKGVDSTLKIQPAELGDSAVYLCASSYGLAGGDNEQFFGPGTRLTVL.